The 15 T cell receptor beta chains below were found in one sample sequenced in a study of blood T cell repertoires in COVID-19. Only in-frame clones appear in the TCRdb table, and some are missing; sequencing was by immunoSEQ multiplex PCR. The sample lists around 110,000 clones, approximately 82% occurring once. Sequencing was done on a sample of peripheral blood. The source of these receptors is a man between 65 and 85 years old with active or convalescent COVID-19.

The rearrangement joins TRBV5-4 to TRBJ2-5; TRBD2 aligns across 7 bases. V was clipped by 3 bases and J by 5 bases; unmatched bases: 10. The CDR3 loop spans 15 amino acids. Looked up from germline, CDR1 is SGHNT and CDR2 is YYREEE (reference sequence). The CDR3 loop reads CASSSKRGLGETQYF. The CDR3 bases are TGTGCCAGCAGCTCTAAGCGGGGCCTTGGGGAGACCCAGTACTTC. Looking up the rest from reference TRBV5-4 and TRBJ2-5 gives the full variable domain: ETGVTQSPTHLIKTRGQQVTLRCSSQSGHNTVSWYQQALGQGPQFIFQYYREEENGRGNFPPRFSGLQFPNYSSELNVNALELDDSALYLCASSSKRGLGETQYFGPGTRLLVL.

This rearrangement joins TRBV7-2 to TRBJ1-4; 10 nucleotides agree with TRBD1. V was pared by 0 bases and J by 3 bases, with 10 bases of the junction left unmatched. This CDR3 is 19 amino acids long. Germline assignment: CDR1 SGHTA and CDR2 FQGNSA. CDR3 residues: CASSLAPTDRGFANEKLFF. CDR3 coding DNA: TGTGCCAGCAGCTTAGCGCCGACGGACAGGGGGTTTGCTAATGAAAAACTGTTTTTT.

This clone has only one observation. This rearrangement joins TRBV5-4 to TRBJ2-7, with D possibly being TRBD1 (6 bases). The V end lost 3 bases, the J end lost 3 bases, and 10 bases lay between the germline ends. Germline V gene lookup returns CDR1 SGHNT and CDR2 YYREEE (reference sequence). This CDR3 contains 13 residues. The DNA of the CDR3 is TGTGCCAGCAGCTCCAGGACAGACTACGAGCAGTACTTC. Its protein is CASSSRTDYEQYF.

The V call is TRBV11-3, the J call TRBJ2-1; 10 nucleotides agree with TRBD2. This CDR3 is 16 amino acids long. The junction had 13 bases not matched to a gene; V was cut back by 4 bases and J by 10 bases. Germline CDR1 reads SGHNT; CDR2 reads YENEEA. The CDR3 nucleotides read TGTGCCAGCAGCTCCCGTTCTAGCGGGGGCCTTAGGGAGCAGTTCTTC. Translation: CASSSRSSGGLREQFF.

The chain combines TRBV15 with TRBJ1-2; maybe TRBD1 (6 bases). CDR3 length equals 16 residues. Trimming stripped 1 base from V and 0 bases from J, with 12 bases between. CDR1 and CDR2 (germline): LNHNV, YYDKDF (reference sequence). The CDR3 region has the DNA TGTGCCACCAGCAGAGGGCAGGGGCGAACTAACTATGGCTACACCTTC. As protein: CATSRGQGRTNYGYTF.

The genes are TRBV4-3 and TRBJ1-1, with D tentatively TRBD1 (5 bases). V lost 0 bases and J 10 bases, leaving 12 bases between the germline ends. The germline CDR1 and CDR2 sequences are LGHNA and YSLEER. The CDR3 totals 13 residues. The CDR3 DNA is TGCGCCAGCAGCCAAGATGCCAGGGAAACAGCTTTCTTT. This encodes CASSQDARETAFF.

The CDR3: CSVLAAYEQYF. The CDR3 DNA sequence: TGCAGCGTTCTAGCGGCCTACGAGCAGTACTTC. The chain is built from TRBV29-1 and TRBJ2-7, with 7 bases fitting TRBD2. The CDR3 spans 11 residues. V gave up 5 bases and J gave up 2 bases; unmatched junction bases: 0. CDR1 SQVTM and CDR2 ANQGSEA come from the germline V gene.

This clone occurred once. The genes are TRBV6-5 and TRBJ2-7; 8 bases match TRBD1. Germline lookup yields CDR1 MNHEY and CDR2 SVGAGI. The CDR3 consists of 14 residues. The J segment lost 4 bases and the V segment lost 7 bases, leaving 9 bases of the junction unmatched. The CDR3 loop is CASTPTGVGYEQYF. CDR3 DNA: TGTGCCAGCACCCCGACAGGGGTCGGTTACGAGCAGTACTTC.

As to this clone: With a much larger clone just one base away, this may be a read error. The same CDR3 is also encoded by other DNA sequences in this sample. The chain is built from TRBV15 and TRBJ1-2, with TRBD1 as a possible D gene (6 bases). V shed 0 bases and J shed 4 bases, with 12 bases lying between them. Germline CDR1 and CDR2: LNHNV and YYDKDF (reference sequence). The CDR3 runs to 15 residues. The CDR3 loop reads CATSRDSQGSYGYTF. The DNA for the CDR3 is TGTGCCACCAGCAGAGATAGCCAGGGGAGCTATGGCTACACCTTC.

This chain connects TRBV21-1 to TRBJ2-7; the D call in the table, TRBD2, was not verified against the DNA. TRBV21-1 is described as a pseudogene. This CDR3 region has 16 residues. CDR3 nucleotide sequence: TGTGCCAGCAGCAAAACAACTAGCGGGACCCTCTACGAGCAGTACTTC. Protein: CASSKTTSGTLYEQYF.

This chain links TRBV6-2 or TRBV6-3 with TRBJ1-5, with D unclear. The V end lost 2 bases, the J end lost 0 bases, and 11 bases lay between the germline ends. The CDR3 is 16 residues long. CDR1 and CDR2 from the germline V gene are MNHEY and SVGEGT. This CDR3 reads CASSYPPSHSNQPQHF. The DNA of the CDR3 is TGTGCCAGCAGTTACCCTCCGAGCCATAGCAATCAGCCCCAGCATTTT.

This rearrangement joins TRBV27 to TRBJ1-5; maybe TRBD1 (6 bases). Germline CDR1 and CDR2: MNHEY and SMNVEV (reference sequence). V lost 6 bases and J 2 bases, leaving 11 bases between the germline ends. The CDR3 has 14 amino acids. CDR3 sequence: CASSPRQGNQPQHF. CDR3 coding DNA: TGTGCCAGCAGCCCGCGACAGGGCAATCAGCCCCAGCATTTT.

V usage is TRBV24-1 and J usage is TRBJ2-1; 9 nucleotides agree with TRBD1. The trim removed 4 bases at V and 7 bases at J, leaving 10 bases unmatched. This CDR3 has 16 amino acids. Germline V gene data show CDR1 as KGHDR and CDR2 as SFDVKD. CDR3 in amino acids: CATSEPGQGLRNEQFF. In nucleotides, the CDR3 is TGTGCCACCAGTGAACCTGGACAGGGGCTAAGGAATGAGCAGTTCTTC.

V gene TRBV7-2 combines with J gene TRBJ1-2; 8 bases match TRBD1. This CDR3 has 14 amino acids. The trim removed 5 bases at V and 4 bases at J, leaving 6 bases unmatched. The germline V gene has CDR1 SGHTA and CDR2 FQGNSA. CDR3: CASSPGTGTYGYTF. In nucleotides, the CDR3 is TGTGCCAGCAGCCCTGGGACAGGAACCTATGGCTACACCTTC.

This chain uses TRBV19 with TRBJ2-1, with 10 nucleotides matching TRBD1. This CDR3 comprises 14 residues. CDR1 and CDR2 from the germline V gene are LNHDA and SQIVND (reference sequence). After removal of 5 bases from V and 7 bases from J, the junction contained 5 bases not matched to a gene. CDR3 bases: TGTGCCAGTAGTGATGGACAGGGGGGAAATGAGCAGTTCTTC. Amino acid sequence: CASSDGQGGNEQFF.